Listed below are T cell receptor beta chains from one sample, sequenced in a study of human T cells and chemical hapten exposure. Each CDR3 protein is one row after TCRdb ran MiXCR on the RACE reads. The sample has 150,000 to 200,000 distinct CDR3 sequences, approximately 31% seen once. The starting material was whole blood, obtained in connection with sensitization to the hapten diphenylcyclopropenone (DPC). These receptors originate from a woman aged 30 to 39 with alopecia areata. Some clones in this sample may be carry-over from other donors' samples. CDR3s include the opening cysteine and the closing phenylalanine or tryptophan. Fields, in order: clone size, J gene, D gene, V gene, CDR3 DNA, CDR3 protein. A D gene is named only where the DNA matches it firmly. Clone size is stated in some rows and not others, as once, few, many or a class when expanded.

clone_size: few; j_call: TRBJ2-1; d_call: -; v_call: TRBV7-9; cdr3_nt: TGTGCCAGCAGCCCCGACAGGAATGAGCAGTTCTTC; cdr3_aa: CASSPDRNEQFF
clone_size: -; j_call: TRBJ1-3; d_call: TRBD1; v_call: TRBV10-2; cdr3_nt: TGCGCCAGCAGCCCTCCGACAGGGACCTCTGGAAACACCATATATTTT; cdr3_aa: CASSPPTGTSGNTIYF
clone_size: few; j_call: TRBJ1-1; d_call: -; v_call: TRBV28; cdr3_nt: TGTGCCAGCAGTTTACTACAGGCGAACACTGAAGCTTTCTTT; cdr3_aa: CASSLLQANTEAFF
clone_size: -; j_call: TRBJ1-1; d_call: -; v_call: TRBV10-3; cdr3_nt: TGTGCCATCAGTGAGAGGGAGGGTGAAGCTTTCTTT; cdr3_aa: CAISEREGEAFF
clone_size: few; j_call: TRBJ1-6; d_call: -; v_call: TRBV4-2; cdr3_nt: TGTGCCAGCAGCCAAGGGGGGGCTACCTATAATTCACCCCTCCACTTT; cdr3_aa: CASSQGGATYNSPLHF
clone_size: -; j_call: TRBJ1-2; d_call: -; v_call: TRBV10-2; cdr3_nt: TGCGCCAGCAGGGAGCGAGGGCGGGACGGCTACACCTTC; cdr3_aa: CASRERGRDGYTF
clone_size: -; j_call: TRBJ2-2; d_call: -; v_call: TRBV29-1; cdr3_nt: TGCAGCGTCTCGAGGGGTGGGTTTGGCACCGGGGAGCTGTTTTTT; cdr3_aa: CSVSRGGFGTGELFF
clone_size: many; j_call: TRBJ1-5; d_call: -; v_call: TRBV6-2/TRBV6-3; cdr3_nt: TGTGCCAGCAGTTACGAGGCAGGGAATCAGCCCCAGCATTTT; cdr3_aa: CASSYEAGNQPQHF
clone_size: -; j_call: TRBJ1-6; d_call: TRBD1; v_call: TRBV2; cdr3_nt: TGTGCCAGCATGATCCCGGACAGGGCTAATTCACCCCTCCACTTT; cdr3_aa: CASMIPDRANSPLHF
clone_size: once; j_call: TRBJ1-5; d_call: TRBD1; v_call: TRBV6-2/TRBV6-3; cdr3_nt: TGTGCCAGCAGAGGACAGGGCGACGGCAATCAGCCCCAGCATTTT; cdr3_aa: CASRGQGDGNQPQHF
clone_size: -; j_call: TRBJ2-1; d_call: -; v_call: TRBV15; cdr3_nt: TGTGCCACCAGCACCGGGACTAGGGGGCGGGATGAGCAGTTCTTC; cdr3_aa: CATSTGTRGRDEQFF
clone_size: few; j_call: TRBJ1-3; d_call: -; v_call: TRBV29-1; cdr3_nt: TGCAGCGTATCACAGGGTAGGAGCTCTGGAAACACCATATATTTT; cdr3_aa: CSVSQGRSSGNTIYF
clone_size: few; j_call: TRBJ1-1; d_call: TRBD1; v_call: TRBV9; cdr3_nt: TGTGCCAGCAGCGCGACAGGGGACACTGAAGCTTTCTTT; cdr3_aa: CASSATGDTEAFF
clone_size: few; j_call: TRBJ2-3; d_call: TRBD2; v_call: TRBV28; cdr3_nt: TGTGCCAGCAGTCCGTCTATATCCATAGCGGGGGACACAGATACGCAGTATTTT; cdr3_aa: CASSPSISIAGDTDTQYF
clone_size: -; j_call: TRBJ1-2; d_call: -; v_call: TRBV28; cdr3_nt: TGTGCCAGCAGTCAGGCGTATGGCTACACCTTC; cdr3_aa: CASSQAYGYTF
clone_size: -; j_call: TRBJ2-2; d_call: -; v_call: TRBV7-9; cdr3_nt: TGTGCCAGCAGCATAACACAGGGTGCCGGGGAGCTGTTTTTT; cdr3_aa: CASSITQGAGELFF
clone_size: few; j_call: TRBJ1-1; d_call: -; v_call: TRBV10-3; cdr3_nt: TGTGCCATCAGTATACAGGGCACGAACACTGAAGCTTTCTTT; cdr3_aa: CAISIQGTNTEAFF
clone_size: -; j_call: TRBJ1-4; d_call: -; v_call: TRBV10-3; cdr3_nt: TGTGCCATCAGTGATCTGGTTAATGAAAGACTGTTTTTT; cdr3_aa: CAISDLVNERLFF
clone_size: many; j_call: TRBJ2-1; d_call: TRBD2; v_call: TRBV9; cdr3_nt: TGTGCCAGCAGCGTAGCTGGCGGGAGTACGGAGCAGTTCTTC; cdr3_aa: CASSVAGGSTEQFF
clone_size: -; j_call: TRBJ2-1; d_call: -; v_call: TRBV2; cdr3_nt: TGTGCCAGCAGTGAAACGGGGTTAAAGATCTTC; cdr3_aa: CASSETGLKIF
clone_size: few; j_call: TRBJ2-5; d_call: -; v_call: TRBV5-1; cdr3_nt: TGCGCCAGCAGCTTGGGCGGGGCGAGAGAGACCCAGTACTTC; cdr3_aa: CASSLGGARETQYF
clone_size: -; j_call: TRBJ2-7; d_call: -; v_call: TRBV9; cdr3_nt: TGTGCCAGCAGCGTAGATGGGAGAGGGGAGCAGTACTTC; cdr3_aa: CASSVDGRGEQYF
clone_size: -; j_call: TRBJ2-2; d_call: -; v_call: TRBV28; cdr3_nt: TGTGCCAGCTCTCCCGGAGGGACACCGAACACCGGGGAGCTGTTTTTT; cdr3_aa: CASSPGGTPNTGELFF
clone_size: -; j_call: TRBJ2-4; d_call: -; v_call: TRBV29-1; cdr3_nt: TGCAGCGTTAGGGACGGTCTAGCCAAAAACATTCAGTACTTC; cdr3_aa: CSVRDGLAKNIQYF
clone_size: -; j_call: TRBJ2-6; d_call: TRBD1; v_call: TRBV9; cdr3_nt: TGTGCCAGCAGGAGGGGGCATGGGGCCAACGTCCTGACTTTC; cdr3_aa: CASRRGHGANVLTF
clone_size: few; j_call: TRBJ1-1; d_call: -; v_call: TRBV28; cdr3_nt: TGTGCCAGCAGTTCCCCTAGGGATTTTAACACTGAAGCTTTCTTT; cdr3_aa: CASSSPRDFNTEAFF
clone_size: few; j_call: TRBJ1-6; d_call: -; v_call: TRBV5-1; cdr3_nt: TGCGCCAGCAGCTTGGGGACGAATAATTCACCCCTCCACTTT; cdr3_aa: CASSLGTNNSPLHF
clone_size: few; j_call: TRBJ1-6; d_call: -; v_call: TRBV10-2; cdr3_nt: TGCGCCAGCAGTTTGCCGGGCTATAATTCACCCCTCCACTTT; cdr3_aa: CASSLPGYNSPLHF
clone_size: -; j_call: TRBJ1-1; d_call: TRBD1; v_call: TRBV29-1; cdr3_nt: TGCAGCGGGGCGGACAGGGCTGAAACTGAAGCTTTCTTT; cdr3_aa: CSGADRAETEAFF
clone_size: few; j_call: TRBJ1-5; d_call: TRBD1; v_call: TRBV9; cdr3_nt: TGTGCCAGCAGCGAGTCAGGGGGTGGCAATCAGCCCCAGCATTTT; cdr3_aa: CASSESGGGNQPQHF
clone_size: few; j_call: TRBJ1-5; d_call: -; v_call: TRBV28; cdr3_nt: TGTGCCAGCAGTTTGGAGGGGTCGGGCAATCAGCCCCAGCATTTT; cdr3_aa: CASSLEGSGNQPQHF
clone_size: -; j_call: TRBJ2-5; d_call: -; v_call: TRBV5-1; cdr3_nt: TGCGCCAGCGAAGAGGGGCCCGGGATGACCCAGTACTTC; cdr3_aa: CASEEGPGMTQYF
clone_size: -; j_call: TRBJ1-4; d_call: TRBD1; v_call: TRBV5-1; cdr3_nt: TGCGCCAGCAGCTCGACAGGGGGTGATGAAAAACTGTTTTTT; cdr3_aa: CASSSTGGDEKLFF
clone_size: -; j_call: TRBJ2-2; d_call: -; v_call: TRBV4-3; cdr3_nt: TGCGCCAGCAGCCAAGATCGACAACTCGGAATGGGCACCGGGGAGCTGTTTTTT; cdr3_aa: CASSQDRQLGMGTGELFF
clone_size: few; j_call: TRBJ2-3; d_call: TRBD2; v_call: TRBV6-6; cdr3_nt: TGTGCCAGCAGGCGTAAGACTAGCGGACGCTTCACAGATACGCAGTATTTT; cdr3_aa: CASRRKTSGRFTDTQYF
clone_size: -; j_call: TRBJ2-3; d_call: TRBD2; v_call: TRBV20-1; cdr3_nt: TGCAGTGGATGGGGAGGGTTTAATTCAGATACGCAGTATTTT; cdr3_aa: CSGWGGFNSDTQYF
clone_size: -; j_call: TRBJ2-1; d_call: -; v_call: TRBV11-2; cdr3_nt: TGTGCCAGCAGCTTCGAAGAGAACGGCTACAATGAGCAGTTCTTC; cdr3_aa: CASSFEENGYNEQFF
clone_size: few; j_call: TRBJ1-2; d_call: -; v_call: TRBV2; cdr3_nt: TGTGCCAGCAGTGTCCGGGAAGGCTATGGCTACACCTTC; cdr3_aa: CASSVREGYGYTF
clone_size: many; j_call: TRBJ1-5; d_call: -; v_call: TRBV20-1; cdr3_nt: TGCAGTGCGAAACTTACAGGGAGCAATCAGCCCCAGCATTTT; cdr3_aa: CSAKLTGSNQPQHF
clone_size: once; j_call: TRBJ2-5; d_call: -; v_call: TRBV5-6; cdr3_nt: TGTGCCAGCAGCTTGGGAGGTTCGGCCCAAGAGACCCAGTACTTC; cdr3_aa: CASSLGGSAQETQYF
clone_size: -; j_call: TRBJ1-2; d_call: TRBD1; v_call: TRBV10-3; cdr3_nt: TGTGCCACCAGAAAGACCGGGACAGGGATGATCAACTATGGCTACACCTTC; cdr3_aa: CATRKTGTGMINYGYTF
clone_size: -; j_call: TRBJ2-1; d_call: -; v_call: TRBV29-1; cdr3_nt: TGCAGCGTACTAGGACGCAACAATGAGCAGTTCTTC; cdr3_aa: CSVLGRNNEQFF
clone_size: -; j_call: TRBJ1-1; d_call: -; v_call: TRBV20-1; cdr3_nt: TGCAGTGCTAGACGAAGGTTGGGGGCCATTGAAGCTTTCTTT; cdr3_aa: CSARRRLGAIEAFF
clone_size: few; j_call: TRBJ1-1; d_call: -; v_call: TRBV20-1; cdr3_nt: TGCAGTGCTAGAGATGGGGGGACTGAAGCTTTCTTT; cdr3_aa: CSARDGGTEAFF
clone_size: few; j_call: TRBJ2-1; d_call: -; v_call: TRBV2; cdr3_nt: TGTGCCAGCGTACAGGGTGGGGATGAGCAGTTCTTC; cdr3_aa: CASVQGGDEQFF
clone_size: -; j_call: TRBJ2-1; d_call: -; v_call: TRBV7-9; cdr3_nt: TGTGCCAGCAGCTTGGAGCCGATTAATGAGCAGTTCTTC; cdr3_aa: CASSLEPINEQFF
clone_size: -; j_call: TRBJ2-1; d_call: -; v_call: TRBV7-9; cdr3_nt: TGTGCCAGCAGCTTAATCGGTGAGCAGTTCTTC; cdr3_aa: CASSLIGEQFF
clone_size: -; j_call: TRBJ2-2; d_call: TRBD2; v_call: TRBV28; cdr3_nt: TGTGCCAGCAGTATTTCGACTAGCGGGAGGGCCGGGGAGCTGTTTTTT; cdr3_aa: CASSISTSGRAGELFF
clone_size: few; j_call: TRBJ1-1; d_call: TRBD1; v_call: TRBV29-1; cdr3_nt: TGCAGCGTTGAGGGGCAGGGGGCATCTGAAGCTTTCTTT; cdr3_aa: CSVEGQGASEAFF
clone_size: few; j_call: TRBJ1-1; d_call: -; v_call: TRBV4-3; cdr3_nt: TGCGCCAGCAGCCAAGAGGGGCAGGGGAGGAAAGCTTTCTTT; cdr3_aa: CASSQEGQGRKAFF
clone_size: -; j_call: TRBJ2-7; d_call: -; v_call: TRBV28; cdr3_nt: TGTGCCAGCAGTTCAGGGGGGTTAGGGGAGCAGTACTTC; cdr3_aa: CASSSGGLGEQYF
clone_size: -; j_call: TRBJ2-5; d_call: -; v_call: TRBV28; cdr3_nt: TGTGCCAGCAGTTTTAGAGGGGCGCGAGAGACCCAGTACTTC; cdr3_aa: CASSFRGARETQYF
clone_size: -; j_call: TRBJ1-3; d_call: -; v_call: TRBV2; cdr3_nt: TGTGCCAGCAGTGAAGCTAGCTCTGGAAACACCATATATTTT; cdr3_aa: CASSEASSGNTIYF
clone_size: -; j_call: TRBJ1-1; d_call: TRBD1; v_call: TRBV7-3; cdr3_nt: TGTGCCAGCAGCCCGACAGGGGGGGCTGAAGCTTTCTTT; cdr3_aa: CASSPTGGAEAFF
clone_size: -; j_call: TRBJ2-7; d_call: -; v_call: TRBV9; cdr3_nt: TGTGCCAGCAGCGTAGCGGGGGAATCCCTCTACGAGCAGTACTTC; cdr3_aa: CASSVAGESLYEQYF
clone_size: -; j_call: TRBJ1-4; d_call: TRBD1; v_call: TRBV19; cdr3_nt: TGTGCCAGTAACCAGCCGGGACAGACTAATGAAAAACTGTTTTTT; cdr3_aa: CASNQPGQTNEKLFF
clone_size: -; j_call: TRBJ1-1; d_call: -; v_call: TRBV3-1; cdr3_nt: TGTGCCAGCAGCCATTCAGGGGTCGGCACTGAAGCTTTCTTT; cdr3_aa: CASSHSGVGTEAFF
clone_size: few; j_call: TRBJ1-1; d_call: -; v_call: TRBV7-8; cdr3_nt: TGTGCCAGCAGCTTACGGGGAGGGTTGAACACTGAAGCTTTCTTT; cdr3_aa: CASSLRGGLNTEAFF
clone_size: few; j_call: TRBJ2-7; d_call: TRBD1; v_call: TRBV29-1; cdr3_nt: TGCAGCGTTAGGGGGACAGGCGAATACGAGCAGTACTTC; cdr3_aa: CSVRGTGEYEQYF